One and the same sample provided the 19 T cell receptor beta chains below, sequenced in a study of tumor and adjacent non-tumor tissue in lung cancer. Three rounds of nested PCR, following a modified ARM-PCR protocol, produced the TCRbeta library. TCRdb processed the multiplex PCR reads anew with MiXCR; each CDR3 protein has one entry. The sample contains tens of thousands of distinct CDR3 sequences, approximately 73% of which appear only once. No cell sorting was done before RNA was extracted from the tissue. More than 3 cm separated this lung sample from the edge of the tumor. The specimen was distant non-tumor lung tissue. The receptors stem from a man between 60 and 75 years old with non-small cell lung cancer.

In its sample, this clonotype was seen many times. The CDR3 bases are TGTGCCAGCAGCCCGAGGGGGGCTAGCGGACCCAATGAGCAGTTCTTC. This encodes CASSPRGASGPNEQFF. The genes are TRBV12-3 or TRBV12-4 and TRBJ2-1, with a tentative D call TRBD2 (7 bases). V lost 6 bases and J lost 6, with 21 bases in between. This CDR3 comprises 16 residues.

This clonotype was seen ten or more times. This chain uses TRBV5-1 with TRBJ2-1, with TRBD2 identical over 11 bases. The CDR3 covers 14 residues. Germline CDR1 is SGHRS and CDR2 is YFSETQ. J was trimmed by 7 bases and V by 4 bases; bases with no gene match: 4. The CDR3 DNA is TGCGCCAGCAGCCAGATAGCGGGAGGGAATGAGCAGTTCTTC. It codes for CASSQIAGGNEQFF.

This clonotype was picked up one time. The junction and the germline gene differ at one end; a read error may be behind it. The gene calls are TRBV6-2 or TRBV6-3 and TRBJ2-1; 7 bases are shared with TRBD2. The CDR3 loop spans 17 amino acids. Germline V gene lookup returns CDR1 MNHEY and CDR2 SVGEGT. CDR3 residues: CASNYSIRGSFPPEQIF. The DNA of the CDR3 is TGTGCCAGCAATTACAGTATACGCGGGAGTTTCCCCCCTGAGCAGATCTTC.

CDR3 sequence: CASSQIGTSKQSQHF. In DNA, the CDR3 is TGTGCCAGCAGCCAGATCGGGACAAGCAAGCAGTCCCAGCATTTT. V usage is TRBV4-2 and J usage is TRBJ1-5; D perhaps matches TRBD1 (6 bases). The V end lost 3 bases, the J end lost 11 bases, and 20 bases lay between the germline ends. Germline values: CDR1 LGHNA, CDR2 YNFKEQ. This CDR3 region has 15 residues.

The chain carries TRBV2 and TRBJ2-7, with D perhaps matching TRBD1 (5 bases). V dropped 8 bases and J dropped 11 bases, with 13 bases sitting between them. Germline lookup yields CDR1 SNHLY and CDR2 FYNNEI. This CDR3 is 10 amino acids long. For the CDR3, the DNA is TGTGCCAGCGGCCGACAGTACGAGTACTTC. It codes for CASGRQYEYF.

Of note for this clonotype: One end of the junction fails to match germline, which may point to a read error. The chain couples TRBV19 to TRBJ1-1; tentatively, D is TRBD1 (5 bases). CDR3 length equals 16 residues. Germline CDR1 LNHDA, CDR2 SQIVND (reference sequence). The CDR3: CANSSGSSQGFSEVFF. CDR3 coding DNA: TGTGCCAATAGTTCCGGCTCATCTCAGGGTTTCTCTGAAGTTTTCTTT.

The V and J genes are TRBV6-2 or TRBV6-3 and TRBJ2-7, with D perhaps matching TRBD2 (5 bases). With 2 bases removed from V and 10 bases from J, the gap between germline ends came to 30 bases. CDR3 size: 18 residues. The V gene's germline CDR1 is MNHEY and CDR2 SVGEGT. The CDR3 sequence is CASSYIRGLWESSYGQYF. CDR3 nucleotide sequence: TGTGCCAGCAGTTACATACGGGGTTTATGGGAGAGCTCCTACGGTCAGTACTTC.

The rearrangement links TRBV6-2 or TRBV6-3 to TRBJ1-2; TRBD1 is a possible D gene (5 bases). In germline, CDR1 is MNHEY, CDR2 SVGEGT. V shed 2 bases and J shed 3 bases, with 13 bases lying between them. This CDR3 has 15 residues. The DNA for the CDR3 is TGTGCCAGCAGTTACCCCTGGATAGGGGACTATGGCTACACCTTC. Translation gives CASSYPWIGDYGYTF.

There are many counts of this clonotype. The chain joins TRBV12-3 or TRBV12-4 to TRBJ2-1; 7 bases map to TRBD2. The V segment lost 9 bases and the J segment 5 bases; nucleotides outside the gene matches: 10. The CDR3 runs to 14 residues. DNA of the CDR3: TGTGCCAGTTTCCCTCAGCGGGACCACAATGAGCAGTTCTTC. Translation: CASFPQRDHNEQFF.

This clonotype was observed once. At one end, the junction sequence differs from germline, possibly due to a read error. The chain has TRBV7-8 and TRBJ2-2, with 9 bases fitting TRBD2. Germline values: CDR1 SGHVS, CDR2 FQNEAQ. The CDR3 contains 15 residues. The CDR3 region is CASSFSSGTIGKLFF. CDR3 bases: TGTGCCAGCAGCTTTTCTAGCGGGACCATCGGGAAGCTGTTTTTT.

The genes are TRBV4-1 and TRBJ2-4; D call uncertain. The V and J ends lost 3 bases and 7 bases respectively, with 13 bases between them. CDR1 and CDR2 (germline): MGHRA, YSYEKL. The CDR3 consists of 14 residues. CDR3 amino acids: CASSQVPHRNIQYF. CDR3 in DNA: TGCGCCAGCAGCCAGGTTCCACATAGGAACATTCAGTACTTC.

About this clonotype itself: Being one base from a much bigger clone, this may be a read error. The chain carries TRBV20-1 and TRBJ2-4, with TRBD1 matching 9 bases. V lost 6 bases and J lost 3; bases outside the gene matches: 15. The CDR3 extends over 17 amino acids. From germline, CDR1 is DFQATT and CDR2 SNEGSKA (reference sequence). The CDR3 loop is CSAGGDRDMWVKNIQYF. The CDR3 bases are TGCAGTGCAGGGGGGGACAGGGACATGTGGGTCAAAAACATTCAGTACTTC.

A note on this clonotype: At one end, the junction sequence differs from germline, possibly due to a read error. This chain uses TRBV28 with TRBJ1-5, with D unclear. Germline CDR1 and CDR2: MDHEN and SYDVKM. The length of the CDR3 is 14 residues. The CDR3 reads CVSSDGYSDQPQHF. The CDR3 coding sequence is TGTGTCAGCAGTGACGGGTATAGCGATCAGCCCCAGCATTTT.

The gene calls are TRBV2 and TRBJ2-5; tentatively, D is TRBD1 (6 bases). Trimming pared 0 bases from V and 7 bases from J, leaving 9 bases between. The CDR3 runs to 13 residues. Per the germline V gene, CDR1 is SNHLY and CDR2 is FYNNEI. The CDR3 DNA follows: TGTGCCAGCAGTGAAGCAGGGGGATGGACCCAGTACTTC. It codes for CASSEAGGWTQYF.

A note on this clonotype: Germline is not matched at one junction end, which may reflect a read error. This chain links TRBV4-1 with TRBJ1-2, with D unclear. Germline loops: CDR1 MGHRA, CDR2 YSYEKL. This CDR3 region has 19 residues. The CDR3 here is CAISQDVRNIVSANYGYTF. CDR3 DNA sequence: TGCGCCATCAGCCAGGACGTCCGCAATATTGTTTCAGCTAACTATGGCTACACCTTC.

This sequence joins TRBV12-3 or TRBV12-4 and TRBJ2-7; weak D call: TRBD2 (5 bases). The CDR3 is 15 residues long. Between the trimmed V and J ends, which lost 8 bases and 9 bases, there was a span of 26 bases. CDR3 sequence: CASRALAGGLHGQYF. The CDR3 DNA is TGTGCCAGCCGCGCTCTGGCAGGAGGATTACACGGGCAGTACTTC.

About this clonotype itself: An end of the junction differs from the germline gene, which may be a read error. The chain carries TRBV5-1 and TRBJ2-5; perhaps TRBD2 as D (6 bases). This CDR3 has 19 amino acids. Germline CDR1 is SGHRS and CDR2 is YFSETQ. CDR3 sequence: CASSLYPNGRGPSQETQYF. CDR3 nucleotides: TGCGCCAGCAGCTTGTACCCCAACGGGAGAGGCCCAAGTCAAGAGACCCAATACTTC.

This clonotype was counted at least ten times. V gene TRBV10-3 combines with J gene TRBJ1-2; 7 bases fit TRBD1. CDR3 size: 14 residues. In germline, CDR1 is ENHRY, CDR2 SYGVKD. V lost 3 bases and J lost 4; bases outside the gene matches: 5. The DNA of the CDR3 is TGTGCCATCAGTGATAGGACAGGCATCTATGGCTACACCTTC. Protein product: CAISDRTGIYGYTF.

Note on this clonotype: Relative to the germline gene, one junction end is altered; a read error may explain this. The CDR3 DNA follows: TGTAGTGCCCTCACTAGCGGGGGTGATAATGAGCAGTTCTTC. Amino acids: CSALTSGGDNEQFF. V and J are TRBV20-1 and TRBJ2-1; TRBD2 matches at 11 bases. Germline loops: CDR1 DFQATT, CDR2 SNEGSKA (reference sequence). The length of the CDR3 is 14 residues.